This T cell receptor beta chain emerged from a study of metastatic and nonmetastatic thyroid tumors. TCRdb reanalyzed the PCR reads with MiXCR. This sample has about 23,000 clones, with roughly 22% found just once. This CDR3 contains 13 residues. Germline V gene lookup returns CDR1 MNHEY and CDR2 SMNVEV (reference sequence). Trimming removed 4 bases from V and 5 bases from J; junction bases left unmatched: 4. No treatment of any kind had been given to any patient before thyroid surgery. The sequence derives from a female donor with papillary thyroid cancer or a benign thyroid nodule (not recorded which). Some clones in this sample may be carry-over from other donors' samples. Sequencing input: blood. This chain joins TRBV27 and TRBJ1-2; 7 positions match TRBD1. DNA of the CDR3: TGTGCCAGCAGTTCCGTACAGGGGTATGGCTACACCTTC. It codes for CASSSVQGYGYTF.